This is a list of T cell receptor beta chains from one sample in a study of blood T cell repertoires in COVID-19. Method: immunoSEQ multiplex PCR; TCRdb's copy keeps in-frame clones and lacks some. The profile shows a few hundred thousand clones, 92% of them singletons. The sample taken for sequencing was PBMCs or T cells enriched from blood (not recorded which). The source of these receptors is a woman in her 30s who had recovered from COVID-19. CDR3s include the opening cysteine and the closing phenylalanine or tryptophan. The order of the fields is J gene, V gene, CDR3 length, CDR3 protein.

j_call: TRBJ2-1
v_call: TRBV5-5
cdr3_length: 14
cdr3_aa: CASAPGGPYNEQFF

j_call: TRBJ1-1
v_call: TRBV18
cdr3_length: 13
cdr3_aa: CASSPSGGTEAFF

j_call: TRBJ2-2
v_call: TRBV24-1
cdr3_length: 13
cdr3_aa: CATSAVAPGELFF

j_call: TRBJ2-1
v_call: TRBV19
cdr3_length: 14
cdr3_aa: CASRGGTLYNEQFF

j_call: TRBJ2-7
v_call: TRBV2
cdr3_length: 15
cdr3_aa: CASRARRGGLYEQYF

j_call: TRBJ1-6
v_call: TRBV28
cdr3_length: 15
cdr3_aa: CASRRAAGSGSPLHF

j_call: TRBJ2-3
v_call: TRBV7-2
cdr3_length: 15
cdr3_aa: CASIPSGRGGDTQYF

j_call: TRBJ2-1
v_call: TRBV28
cdr3_length: 14
cdr3_aa: CASRRGGLAVEQFF

j_call: TRBJ1-6
v_call: TRBV5-5
cdr3_length: 14
cdr3_aa: CASSLTGENSPLHF

j_call: TRBJ1-1
v_call: TRBV7-9
cdr3_length: 15
cdr3_aa: CASSFHRAPNTEAFF